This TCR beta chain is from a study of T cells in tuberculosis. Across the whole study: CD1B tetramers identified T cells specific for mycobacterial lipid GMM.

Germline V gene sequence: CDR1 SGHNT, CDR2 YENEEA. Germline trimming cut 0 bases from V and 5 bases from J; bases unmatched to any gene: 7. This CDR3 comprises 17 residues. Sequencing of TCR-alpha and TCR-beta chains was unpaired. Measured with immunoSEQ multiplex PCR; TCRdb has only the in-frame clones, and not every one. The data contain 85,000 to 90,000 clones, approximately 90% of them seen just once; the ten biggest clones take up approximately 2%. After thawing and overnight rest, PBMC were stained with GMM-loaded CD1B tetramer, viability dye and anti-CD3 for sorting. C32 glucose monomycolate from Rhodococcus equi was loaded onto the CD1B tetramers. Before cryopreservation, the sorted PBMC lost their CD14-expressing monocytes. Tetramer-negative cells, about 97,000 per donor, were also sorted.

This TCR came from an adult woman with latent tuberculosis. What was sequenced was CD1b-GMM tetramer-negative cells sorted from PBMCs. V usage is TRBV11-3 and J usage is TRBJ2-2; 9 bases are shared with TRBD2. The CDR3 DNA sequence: TGTGCCAGCAGCTTAGATCCTGGCGGGGGGGCGACCGGGGAGCTGTTTTTT. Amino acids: CASSLDPGGGATGELFF.